The 11 T cell receptor beta chains reported below all come from one sample, sequenced in a study of follicular helper T cells after annual influenza vaccination. The repertoire was sequenced with immunoSEQ multiplex PCR; TCRdb's copy has only in-frame clones and lacks some. The table shows several thousand clones, with 70% to 90% occurring only once. Stated time point: 2014-2015 season, 7 days after vaccination. This material consisted of CXCR5+ CD38- circulating T follicular helper cells from blood, taken 7 days after influenza vaccination. As for subset: circulating Tfh, non-naive CD4+CXCR5+PD-1+ (ICOS+CD38+ or ICOS-CD38-). The receptors were gathered from an adult who received the influenza vaccine.

The genes are TRBV12-5 and TRBJ2-1, with D unclear. With 3 bases removed from V and 9 bases from J, the gap between germline ends came to 6 bases. The CDR3 sequence is 11 residues long. Per germline, CDR1 LGHNT and CDR2 FRNRAP. CDR3 sequence: CASGFEGEQFF. The DNA for the CDR3 is TGTGCTAGTGGTTTTGAAGGTGAGCAGTTCTTC.

The chain recombines TRBV4-1 with TRBJ1-2; 8 bases are shared with TRBD1. Germline assignment: CDR1 MGHRA and CDR2 YSYEKL. The CDR3 has 14 residues. Trimming took 1 base from V and 8 from J; bases not matched to a gene: 6. The CDR3 coding sequence is TGCGCCAGCAGCCAAGCGGACAGGGCAAGCGGCTACACCTTC. It yields the protein CASSQADRASGYTF.

J is TRBJ2-7 and V is TRBV19; D remains ambiguous. The length of the CDR3 is 13 residues. V was clipped by 4 bases and J by 2 bases, with 9 bases between them. CDR1 and CDR2 from the germline V gene are LNHDA and SQIVND (reference sequence). CDR3 DNA sequence: TGTGCCAGTAGTAGGAGAGAAACCTACGAGCAGTACTTC. Translation: CASSRRETYEQYF. Full variable domain (outside the CDR3, taken from reference TRBV19 and TRBJ2-7): DGGITQSPKYLFRKEGQNVTLSCEQNLNHDAMYWYRQDPGQGLRLIYYSQIVNDFQKGDIAEGYSVSREKKESFPLTVTSAQKNPTAFYLCASSRRETYEQYFGPGTRLTVT.

The gene calls are TRBV19 and TRBJ1-1, with TRBD1 identical over 8 bases. The CDR3 length is 14 residues. In germline, CDR1 is LNHDA, CDR2 SQIVND (reference sequence). The J segment lost 4 bases and the V segment lost 3 bases, leaving 4 bases of the junction unmatched. The CDR3: CASSIPQGATEAFF. CDR3 nucleotide sequence: TGTGCCAGTAGTATTCCCCAGGGGGCCACTGAAGCTTTCTTT.

The count of this clone is one. For the CDR3, the DNA is TGTGCCAGCAGCGCACCCGGGGCGGCAGATACGCAGTATTTT. As protein: CASSAPGAADTQYF. The chain recombines TRBV6-1 with TRBJ2-3; perhaps D is TRBD1 or TRBD2 (5 bases each). The germline CDR1 and CDR2 sequences are MNHNS and SASEGT. The CDR3 length is 14 residues. V lost 6 bases and J 4 bases, leaving 14 bases between the germline ends.

The chain recombines TRBV27 with TRBJ2-2; D uncertain. Germline-derived CDR1 and CDR2 are MNHEY and SMNVEV (reference sequence). The CDR3 is 14 amino acids. Trimming took 1 base from V and 1 from J, leaving 4 bases between them. For the CDR3, the DNA is TGTGCCAGCAGTTTATATCGGAACACCGGGGAGCTGTTTTTT. Translated: CASSLYRNTGELFF.

The J gene is TRBJ2-5, the V gene TRBV7-7, with D possibly TRBD2 on 6 matching bases. CDR1 SSHAT and CDR2 FNYEAQ come from the germline V gene (reference sequence). The CDR3 is 14 amino acids. The V and J ends lost 5 bases and 3 bases respectively, with 13 bases between them. The CDR3 nucleotides are TGTGCCAGCAGCCCGTCAGGGAGGAAAGAGACCCAGTACTTC. Its protein is CASSPSGRKETQYF.

This clone showed up just a few times. This chain links TRBV4-1 with TRBJ2-5; maybe TRBD2 (5 bases). The V end lost 3 bases, the J end lost 5 bases, and 25 bases lay between the germline ends. Germline V gene data show CDR1 as MGHRA and CDR2 as YSYEKL. The CDR3 sequence is 18 residues long. The CDR3 is CASSQTLARASSRETQYF. In nucleotides, the CDR3 is TGCGCCAGCAGCCAGACTCTAGCACGGGCTTCGAGTAGGGAGACCCAGTACTTC.

This rearrangement joins TRBV19 to TRBJ1-2, with unresolved D. V was trimmed by 6 bases and J by 3 bases, leaving 14 bases between them. In germline, CDR1 is LNHDA, CDR2 SQIVND (reference sequence). The CDR3 has 14 amino acids. CDR3 nucleotides: TGTGCCAGTAGCCTGTATCTTCGGGACTATGGCTACACCTTC. Translated, it gives CASSLYLRDYGYTF.

Here the CDR3 reads CASTYHYTEAFF. As DNA, the CDR3 is TGTGCCAGTACTTACCACTACACTGAAGCTTTCTTT. The chain joins TRBV19 to TRBJ1-1; D gene unclear. The V end lost 7 bases, the J end lost 3 bases, and 9 bases lay between the germline ends. Germline values: CDR1 LNHDA, CDR2 SQIVND (reference sequence). The length of the CDR3 is 12 residues. The full variable domain, in which reference TRBV19 and TRBJ1-1 provide the parts outside the CDR3, is DGGITQSPKYLFRKEGQNVTLSCEQNLNHDAMYWYRQDPGQGLRLIYYSQIVNDFQKGDIAEGYSVSREKKESFPLTVTSAQKNPTAFYLCASTYHYTEAFFGQGTRLTVV.

V gene TRBV7-8 combines with J gene TRBJ2-5, with D perhaps matching TRBD1 (6 bases). Trimming pared 9 bases from V and 1 base from J, leaving 18 bases between. CDR3 length equals 15 residues. Germline loops: CDR1 SGHVS, CDR2 FQNEAQ. The CDR3 DNA sequence: TGTGCCAGTACCAAATCCGGACAGTCCCAAGAGACCCAGTACTTC. Translating gives CASTKSGQSQETQYF.